Sequencing of this TCR beta chain was carried out in a study of T cell responses to AZD1222 COVID-19 vaccine. Study-level results: Two AZD1222 doses significantly raised spike-specific TCR breadth and depth over controls.

The table came from immunoSEQ multiplex PCR; TCRdb's copy has only in-frame clones and leaves some out. The sample yields around 120,000 clones, around 92% seen once. Deletions cut 8 bases from V and 1 base from J, with 14 bases between. The V gene's germline CDR1 is SNHLY and CDR2 FYNNEI. There are 14 residues in the CDR3. A few counts support this clone. Its cognate antigen is unknown. The source was peripheral blood, collected 28 days after the second AZD1222 dose. The rearrangement uses TRBV2 and TRBJ1-1; D is possibly TRBD1 (5 bases). The receptor was derived from an adult who received the AZD1222 COVID-19 vaccine. The chain's CDR3 is CASGRQGANTEAFF. The CDR3 DNA reads TGTGCCAGCGGTCGGCAGGGTGCGAACACTGAAGCTTTCTTT.